Detailed here is one T cell receptor beta chain. Clones were sequenced by immunoSEQ multiplex PCR, and TCRdb holds only the in-frame ones, with some missing. This sample carries around 39,000 clones, around 90% of them seen once, and the ten largest clones take less than 1.5%. The length of the CDR3 is 17 residues. V lost 3 bases to trimming and J lost 2 bases, with 19 bases between them. CDR1 and CDR2 (germline): SGHVS, FNYEAQ. This sample was included in a study of T cell changes during pregnancy in multiple sclerosis. The gene calls are TRBV7-6 and TRBJ2-5; D is possibly TRBD2 (5 bases). The receptor was isolated from a female donor with multiple sclerosis, enrolled in a pregnancy study. This specimen consisted of CD4+ T cells from peripheral blood mononuclear cells, obtained before pregnancy. CDR3 region: CASSFRGWVGSQETQYF. Here the CDR3 DNA reads TGTGCCAGCAGCTTCCGGGGATGGGTAGGGTCGCAAGAGACCCAGTACTTC.